The source of this T cell receptor beta chain is a study of blood T cell repertoires in COVID-19 (dated by TCRdb to 2018 to 2020). About the investigation overall: Samples covering the acute and convalescent phases of COVID-19 were provided by collaborators in the United States, Italy and Spain. The repertoires were released in a freely available public database intended as a resource for research on the immune response to SARS-CoV-2. HLA class I and class II types, where available, came from metadata supplied by the sample provider rather than from assay-based typing. The prospective study material was composed of cDNA or gDNA derived from T cells, B-cell-depleted T cells, or PBMCs. The dataset comprised deeply sampled blood TCRbeta repertoires from subjects exposed to, actively infected with, or recovered from COVID-19. Nearly every sample came with metadata listing a de-identified subject ID, COVID-19 status, age in years and sex. Samples were obtained from the ongoing ImmuneRACE study (first 160 participants) and from 950 to 1,500 subjects provided by 6 global collaborators.

Paper-wide results and their limitations: The amount of clinical and demographic metadata varied by source and participant and was provided uncurated.

Each collaborating institution followed its own protocols to collect whole blood in K2EDTA tubes. For TCRbeta analysis, collaborators shipped samples as frozen whole blood, isolated PBMCs, or DNA extracted from either of those sample types. The germline V gene sets CDR1 to SGHDN and CDR2 to FVKESK. V loses 4 bases at its end and J loses 7 bases; junction bases beyond the gene matches: 6. There are 14 amino acids in the CDR3, from cysteine to phenylalanine inclusive. Kept here is only the CDR3 DNA, which spans 42 bases and is read in frame from base 1. TCRbeta CDR3 regions were amplified from genomic DNA by means of the immunoSEQ Assay, a bias-controlled multiplex PCR. The authors' analysis ran thus. The number of nucleated cells in each sample was estimated by amplification of reference gene primers within the assay. To quantify the absolute abundance of each unique TCRbeta CDR3 rearrangement, sequence reads were collapsed and filtered. For each sample, productive Simpson clonality was calculated by taking the square root of Simpson's diversity index across productive rearrangements. Not all clones reach the TCRdb copy of this immuneACCESS table, which keeps in-frame sequences only. Checked studies attribute under half of the gap to unresolved V genes and leave the rest unexplained. D and trimming come from the DNA, and the V and J calls and clone size come from that table. Counted in this sample were 30,000 to 45,000 clones; roughly 80% of them appeared once. The ten largest clones capture 2% of the sample.

Concerning this clone itself: Its antigen is still unknown. Base qualities are not recorded, but no much larger clone differs from it by a single base.

Rearrangement joined TRBV14 to TRBJ1-5, with 8 junctional bases fitting TRBD1. Sequencing was carried out using peripheral blood. This receptor was identified in a man aged 55-75 years with active COVID-19. The bases are TGTGCCAGCAGCCCACAGGGGGTAGGGCAGCCCCAGCATTTT. This gives the protein CASSPQGVGQPQHF.